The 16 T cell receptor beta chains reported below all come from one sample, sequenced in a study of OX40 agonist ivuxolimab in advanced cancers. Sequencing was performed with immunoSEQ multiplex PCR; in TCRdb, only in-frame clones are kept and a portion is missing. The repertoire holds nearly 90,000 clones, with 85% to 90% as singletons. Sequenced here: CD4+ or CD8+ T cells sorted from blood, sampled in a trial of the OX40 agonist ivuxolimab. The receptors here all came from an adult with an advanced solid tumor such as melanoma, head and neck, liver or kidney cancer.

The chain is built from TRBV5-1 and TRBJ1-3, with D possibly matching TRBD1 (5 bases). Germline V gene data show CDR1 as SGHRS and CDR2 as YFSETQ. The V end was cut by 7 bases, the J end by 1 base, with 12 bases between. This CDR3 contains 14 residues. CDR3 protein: CASGSRDSGNTIYF. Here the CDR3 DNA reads TGCGCCAGCGGAAGCAGGGATTCTGGAAACACCATATATTTT.

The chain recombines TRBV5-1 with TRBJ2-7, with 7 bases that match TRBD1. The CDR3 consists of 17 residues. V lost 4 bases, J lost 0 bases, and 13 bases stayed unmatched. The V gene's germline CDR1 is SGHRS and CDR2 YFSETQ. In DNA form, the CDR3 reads TGCGCCAGCAGCACACATGATGACAGGGCCATCTCCTACGAGCAGTACTTC. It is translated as CASSTHDDRAISYEQYF.

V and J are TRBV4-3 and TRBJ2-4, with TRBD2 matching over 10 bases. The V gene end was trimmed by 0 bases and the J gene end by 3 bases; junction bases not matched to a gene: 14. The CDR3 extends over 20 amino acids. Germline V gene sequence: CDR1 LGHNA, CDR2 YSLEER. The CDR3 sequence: CASSQETTSGSKMGKNIQYF. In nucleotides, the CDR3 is TGCGCCAGCAGCCAAGAGACGACTAGCGGGTCTAAGATGGGCAAAAACATTCAGTACTTC.

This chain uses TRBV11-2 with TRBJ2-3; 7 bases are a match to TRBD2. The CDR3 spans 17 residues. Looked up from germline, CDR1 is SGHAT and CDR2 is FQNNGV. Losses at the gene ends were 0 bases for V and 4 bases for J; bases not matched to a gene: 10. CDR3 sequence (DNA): TGTGCCAGCAGCTTAGAGGGGGGGACTTTCTTGCCAGATACGCAGTATTTT. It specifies CASSLEGGTFLPDTQYF.

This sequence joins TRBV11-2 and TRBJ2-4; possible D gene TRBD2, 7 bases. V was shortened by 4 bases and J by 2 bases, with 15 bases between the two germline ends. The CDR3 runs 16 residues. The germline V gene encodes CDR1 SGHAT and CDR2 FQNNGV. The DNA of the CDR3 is TGTGCCAGCAGCTCACCCGAGGGGGGGTCCAAAAACATTCAGTACTTC. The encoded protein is CASSSPEGGSKNIQYF.

Here the CDR3 DNA reads TGCGCCAGCAGCCTGACAGCTAACTATGGCTACACCTTC. The encoded protein is CASSLTANYGYTF. This chain joins TRBV5-1 and TRBJ1-2, with D tentatively TRBD1 (5 bases). The CDR3 extends over 13 amino acids. Looked up from germline, CDR1 is SGHRS and CDR2 is YFSETQ. Deletions cut 4 bases from V and 0 bases from J, with 7 bases between. The whole variable domain, remainder taken from reference TRBV5-1 and TRBJ1-2, is KAGVTQTPRYLIKTRGQQVTLSCSPISGHRSVSWYQQTPGQGLQFLFEYFSETQRNKGNFPGRFSGRQFSNSRSEMNVSTLELGDSALYLCASSLTANYGYTFGSGTRLTVV.

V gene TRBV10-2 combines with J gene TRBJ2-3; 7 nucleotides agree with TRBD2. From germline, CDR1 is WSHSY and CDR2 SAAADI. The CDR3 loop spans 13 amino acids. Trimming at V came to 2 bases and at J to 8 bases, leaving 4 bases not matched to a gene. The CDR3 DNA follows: TGCGCCAGCAGTGAGAACGGGAGGACTACGCAGTATTTT. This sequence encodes CASSENGRTTQYF.

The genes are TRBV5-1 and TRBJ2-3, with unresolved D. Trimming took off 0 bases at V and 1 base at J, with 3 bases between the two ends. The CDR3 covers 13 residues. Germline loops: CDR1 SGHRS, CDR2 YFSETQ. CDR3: CASSLEGTDTQYF. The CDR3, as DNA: TGCGCCAGCAGCTTGGAGGGCACAGATACGCAGTATTTT. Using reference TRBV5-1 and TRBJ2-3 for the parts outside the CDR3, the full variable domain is KAGVTQTPRYLIKTRGQQVTLSCSPISGHRSVSWYQQTPGQGLQFLFEYFSETQRNKGNFPGRFSGRQFSNSRSEMNVSTLELGDSALYLCASSLEGTDTQYFGPGTRLTVL.

In DNA, the CDR3 is TGTGCCAGTAGTATAGATCTCCAGCGGGAGGGCAATGAGCAGTTCTTC. Translation gives CASSIDLQREGNEQFF. V is TRBV19 and J is TRBJ2-1; 10 bases are shared with TRBD2. V trimming: 0 bases; J trimming: 6 bases; junction bases outside the gene matches: 5. The V gene's germline CDR1 is LNHDA and CDR2 SQIVND (reference sequence). The CDR3 runs to 16 residues.

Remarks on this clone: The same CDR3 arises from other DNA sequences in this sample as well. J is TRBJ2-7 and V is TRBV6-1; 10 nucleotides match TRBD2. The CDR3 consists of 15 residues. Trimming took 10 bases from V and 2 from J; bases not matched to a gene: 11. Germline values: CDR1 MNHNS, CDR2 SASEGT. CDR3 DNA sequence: TGTGCCACCTTAACCCGGACTAGCGGAGCCTACGAGCAGTACTTC. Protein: CATLTRTSGAYEQYF.

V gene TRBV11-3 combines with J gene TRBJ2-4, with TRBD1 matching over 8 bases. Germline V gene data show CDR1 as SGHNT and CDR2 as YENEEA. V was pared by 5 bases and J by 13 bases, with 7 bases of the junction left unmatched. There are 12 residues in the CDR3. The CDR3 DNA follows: TGTGCCAGCAGCGAACGGACAGGGTCGCAGTACTTC. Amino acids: CASSERTGSQYF.

CDR3 in amino acids: CASSHTRQDWNTEAFF. CDR3 nucleotides: TGCGCCAGCAGCCACACCAGACAAGACTGGAACACTGAAGCTTTCTTT. V and J are TRBV4-1 and TRBJ1-1; D is undetermined. Germline V lookup: CDR1 MGHRA, CDR2 YSYEKL. This CDR3 has 16 amino acids. The ends were cut back, 3 bases at V and 1 base at J, with 15 bases in the middle.

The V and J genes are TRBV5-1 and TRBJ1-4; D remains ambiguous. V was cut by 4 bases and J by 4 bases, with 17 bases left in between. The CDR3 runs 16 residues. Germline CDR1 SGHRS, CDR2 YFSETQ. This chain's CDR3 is CASSTGWGSSNEKLFF. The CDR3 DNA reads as TGCGCCAGCAGCACCGGGTGGGGTTCGAGTAATGAAAAACTGTTTTTT. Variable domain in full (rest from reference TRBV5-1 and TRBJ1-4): KAGVTQTPRYLIKTRGQQVTLSCSPISGHRSVSWYQQTPGQGLQFLFEYFSETQRNKGNFPGRFSGRQFSNSRSEMNVSTLELGDSALYLCASSTGWGSSNEKLFFGSGTQLSVL.

The DNA of the CDR3 is TGTGCCAGTAGTACTTTAGCGGGAGGTAGTGGGGAGCTGTTTTTT. This encodes CASSTLAGGSGELFF. The chain employs TRBV19 and TRBJ2-2; 10 bases align to TRBD2. Germline CDR1 and CDR2: LNHDA and SQIVND (reference sequence). This CDR3 has 15 residues. The ends lost 4 bases at V and 8 bases at J; junction bases unmatched: 7.

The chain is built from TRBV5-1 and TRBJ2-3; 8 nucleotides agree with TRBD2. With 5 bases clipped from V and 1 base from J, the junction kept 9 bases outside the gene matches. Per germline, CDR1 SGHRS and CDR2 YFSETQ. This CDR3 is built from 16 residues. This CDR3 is CASRLDGGVRTDTQYF. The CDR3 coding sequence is TGCGCCAGCAGACTAGACGGGGGGGTTCGCACAGATACGCAGTATTTT. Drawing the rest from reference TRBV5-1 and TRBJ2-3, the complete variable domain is KAGVTQTPRYLIKTRGQQVTLSCSPISGHRSVSWYQQTPGQGLQFLFEYFSETQRNKGNFPGRFSGRQFSNSRSEMNVSTLELGDSALYLCASRLDGGVRTDTQYFGPGTRLTVL.

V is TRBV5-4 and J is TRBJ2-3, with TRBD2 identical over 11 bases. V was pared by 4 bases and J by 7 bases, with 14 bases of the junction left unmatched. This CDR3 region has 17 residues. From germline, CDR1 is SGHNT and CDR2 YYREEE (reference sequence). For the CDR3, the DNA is TGTGCCAGCAGCCAGACTAGCGGGATCCCCCCGGGGAATACGCAGTATTTT. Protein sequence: CASSQTSGIPPGNTQYF.